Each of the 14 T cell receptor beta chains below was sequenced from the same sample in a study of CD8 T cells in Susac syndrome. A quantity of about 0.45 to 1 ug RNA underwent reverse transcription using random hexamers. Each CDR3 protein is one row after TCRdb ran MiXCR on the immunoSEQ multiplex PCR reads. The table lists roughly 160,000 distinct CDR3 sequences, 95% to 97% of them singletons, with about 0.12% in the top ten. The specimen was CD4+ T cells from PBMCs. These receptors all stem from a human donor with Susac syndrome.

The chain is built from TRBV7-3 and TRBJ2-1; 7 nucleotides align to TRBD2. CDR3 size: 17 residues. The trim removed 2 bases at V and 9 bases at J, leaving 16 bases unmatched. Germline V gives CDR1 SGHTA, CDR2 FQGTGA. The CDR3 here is CASSLDRSGRPNAEQFF. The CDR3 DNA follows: TGTGCCAGCAGCTTAGATCGGTCCGGGAGGCCTAATGCTGAGCAGTTCTTC.

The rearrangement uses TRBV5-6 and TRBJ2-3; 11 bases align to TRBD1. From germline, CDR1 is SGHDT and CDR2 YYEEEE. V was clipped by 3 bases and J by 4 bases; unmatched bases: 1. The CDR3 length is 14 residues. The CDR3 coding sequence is TGTGCCAGCAGCTGGGGACAGGGGGCAGATACGCAGTATTTT. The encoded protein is CASSWGQGADTQYF.

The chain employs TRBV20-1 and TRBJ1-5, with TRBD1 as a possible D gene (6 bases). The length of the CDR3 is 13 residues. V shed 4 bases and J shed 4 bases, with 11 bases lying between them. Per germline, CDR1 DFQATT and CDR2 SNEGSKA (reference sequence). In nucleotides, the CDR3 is TGCAGTGCTACTGACAGGCCAAATCAGCCCCAGCATTTT. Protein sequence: CSATDRPNQPQHF.

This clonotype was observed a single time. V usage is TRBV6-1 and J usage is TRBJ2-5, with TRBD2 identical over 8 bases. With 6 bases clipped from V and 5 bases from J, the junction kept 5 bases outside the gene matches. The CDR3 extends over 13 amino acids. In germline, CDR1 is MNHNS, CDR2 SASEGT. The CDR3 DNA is TGTGCCAGCAGGCTAGCGGGTGCGGAGACCCAGTACTTC. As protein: CASRLAGAETQYF.

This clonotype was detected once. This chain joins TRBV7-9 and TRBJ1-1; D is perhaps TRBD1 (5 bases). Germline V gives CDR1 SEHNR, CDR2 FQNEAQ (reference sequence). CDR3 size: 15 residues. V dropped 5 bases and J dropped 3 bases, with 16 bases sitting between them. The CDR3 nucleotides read TGTGCCAGCAGCACCGACGGCGGGGGATACACTGAAGCTTTCTTT. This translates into CASSTDGGGYTEAFF.

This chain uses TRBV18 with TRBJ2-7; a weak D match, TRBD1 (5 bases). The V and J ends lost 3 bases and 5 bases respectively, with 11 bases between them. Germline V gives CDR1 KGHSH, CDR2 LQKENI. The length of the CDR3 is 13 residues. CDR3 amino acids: CASSPSRVNEQYV. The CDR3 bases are TGTGCCAGCTCACCGAGCAGGGTTAACGAGCAGTACGTC.

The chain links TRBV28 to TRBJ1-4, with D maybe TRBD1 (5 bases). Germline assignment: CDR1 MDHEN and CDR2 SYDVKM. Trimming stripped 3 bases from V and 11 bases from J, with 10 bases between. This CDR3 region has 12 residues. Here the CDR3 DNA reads TGTGCCAGCAGTTTGTGGGGGACGAAACTGTTTTTT. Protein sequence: CASSLWGTKLFF.

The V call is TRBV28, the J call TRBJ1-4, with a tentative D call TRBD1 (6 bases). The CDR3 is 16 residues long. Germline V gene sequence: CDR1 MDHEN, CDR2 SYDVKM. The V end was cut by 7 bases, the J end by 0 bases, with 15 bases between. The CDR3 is CASKSGGGPTNEKLFF. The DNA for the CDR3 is TGTGCCAGCAAGAGTGGGGGCGGACCAACTAATGAAAAACTGTTTTTT.

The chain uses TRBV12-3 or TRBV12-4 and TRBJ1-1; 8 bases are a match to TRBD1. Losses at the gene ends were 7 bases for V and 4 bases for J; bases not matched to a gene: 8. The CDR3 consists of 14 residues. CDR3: CASTPDRVATEAFF. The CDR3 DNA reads TGTGCCAGCACACCGGACAGGGTGGCCACTGAAGCTTTCTTT.

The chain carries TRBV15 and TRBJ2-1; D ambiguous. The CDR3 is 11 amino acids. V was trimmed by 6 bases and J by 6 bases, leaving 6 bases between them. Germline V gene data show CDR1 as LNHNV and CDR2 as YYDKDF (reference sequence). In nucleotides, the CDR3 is TGTGCCACCAGGGAGCTCAATGAGCAGTTCTTC. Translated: CATRELNEQFF.

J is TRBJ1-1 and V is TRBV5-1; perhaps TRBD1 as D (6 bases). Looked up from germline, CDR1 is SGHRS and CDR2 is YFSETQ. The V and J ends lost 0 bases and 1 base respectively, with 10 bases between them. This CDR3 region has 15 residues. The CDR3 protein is CASSLVGTPNTEAFF. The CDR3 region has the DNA TGCGCCAGCAGCTTGGTGGGGACACCGAACACTGAAGCTTTCTTT. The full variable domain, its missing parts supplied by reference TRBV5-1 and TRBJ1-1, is KAGVTQTPRYLIKTRGQQVTLSCSPISGHRSVSWYQQTPGQGLQFLFEYFSETQRNKGNFPGRFSGRQFSNSRSEMNVSTLELGDSALYLCASSLVGTPNTEAFFGQGTRLTVV.

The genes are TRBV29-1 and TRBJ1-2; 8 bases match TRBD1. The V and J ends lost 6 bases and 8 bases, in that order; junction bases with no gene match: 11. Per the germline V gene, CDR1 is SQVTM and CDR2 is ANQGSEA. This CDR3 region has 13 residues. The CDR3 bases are TGCAGCGTCGGGGGTTGGGGGGACAGGGGCTACACCTTC. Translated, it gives CSVGGWGDRGYTF.

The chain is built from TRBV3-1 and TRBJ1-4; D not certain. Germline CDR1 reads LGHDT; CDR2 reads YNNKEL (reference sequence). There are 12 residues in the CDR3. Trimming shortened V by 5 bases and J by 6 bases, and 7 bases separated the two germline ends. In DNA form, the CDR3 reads TGTGCCAGCAGCACCTTGGATGAAAAACTGTTTTTT. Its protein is CASSTLDEKLFF.

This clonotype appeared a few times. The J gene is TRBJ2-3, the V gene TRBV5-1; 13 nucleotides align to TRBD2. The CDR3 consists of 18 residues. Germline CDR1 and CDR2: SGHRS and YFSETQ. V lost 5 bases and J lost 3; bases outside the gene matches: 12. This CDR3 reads CASRISRPTSGGTDTQYF. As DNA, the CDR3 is TGCGCCAGCAGAATCTCCCGCCCGACTAGCGGGGGGACAGATACGCAGTATTTT.